The clone carrying this T cell receptor (beta chain) was detected ten times or more. TCRdb called the 5' RACE reads again in MiXCR, with one record for every CDR3 protein. The data hold tens of thousands of distinct CDR3 sequences, with approximately 21% observed a single time. This sample was taken from a study of HIV-infected patients and healthy controls. In germline, CDR1 is ENHRY, CDR2 SYGVKD. V was trimmed by 2 bases and J by 5 bases, leaving 10 bases between them. CDR3 length: 14 amino acids. Sequencing used CD4+ T cells from blood. The sequence was obtained from a human donor in good health. The chain has TRBV10-3 and TRBJ1-5, with D maybe TRBD1 (6 bases). CDR3 sequence (DNA): TGTGCCATCAGTGAGGGACAGAGAGATCAGCCCCAGCATTTT. It codes for CAISEGQRDQPQHF.